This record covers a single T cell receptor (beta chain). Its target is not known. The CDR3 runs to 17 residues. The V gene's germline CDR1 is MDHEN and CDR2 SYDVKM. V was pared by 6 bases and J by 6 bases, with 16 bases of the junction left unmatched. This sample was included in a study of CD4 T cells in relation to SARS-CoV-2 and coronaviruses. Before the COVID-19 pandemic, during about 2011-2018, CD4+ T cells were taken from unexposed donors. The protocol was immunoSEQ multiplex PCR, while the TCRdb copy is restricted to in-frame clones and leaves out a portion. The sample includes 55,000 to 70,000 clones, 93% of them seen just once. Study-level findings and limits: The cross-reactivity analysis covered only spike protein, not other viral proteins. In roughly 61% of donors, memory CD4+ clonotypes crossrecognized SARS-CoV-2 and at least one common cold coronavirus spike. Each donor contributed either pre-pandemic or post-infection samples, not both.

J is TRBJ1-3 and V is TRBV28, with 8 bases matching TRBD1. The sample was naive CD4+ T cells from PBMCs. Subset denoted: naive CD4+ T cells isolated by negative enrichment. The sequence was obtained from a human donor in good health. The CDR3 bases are TGTGCCAGCAGAAACCAGAATAGGGACAGGAGGGAAAACACCATATATTTT. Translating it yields CASRNQNRDRRENTIYF. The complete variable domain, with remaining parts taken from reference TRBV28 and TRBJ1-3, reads DVKVTQSSRYLVKRTGEKVFLECVQDMDHENMFWYRQDPGLGLRLIYFSYDVKMKEKGDIPEGYSVSREKKERFSLILESASTNQTSMYLCASRNQNRDRRENTIYFGEGSWLTVV.